This record concerns one T cell receptor (beta chain) sequence. Its antigen is as yet unknown. Germline V gene sequence: CDR1 SGHDT, CDR2 YYEEEE. Trimming took off 0 bases at V and 2 bases at J, with 5 bases between the two ends. This CDR3 region has 13 residues. The treatment is: oral pan-JAK inhibitor, 5-10 mg twice daily. The study team obtained lesional scalp punch biopsies and peripheral blood from alopecia areata patients. Extracted from the samples, RNA was reverse transcribed into cDNA to serve as the sequencing template. The protocol was immunoSEQ multiplex PCR, while the TCRdb copy is restricted to in-frame clones and leaves out a portion. The sample shows over 95,000 clones, more than 55% of them seen only once. This sample was included in a study of CD8+ T cells in alopecia areata. Broader study findings: Possibly because of HLA-related factors, TCR sharing was less clear across patients than in mice.

The sequenced sample was CD8+ T cells sorted from blood, obtained at week 4, from a patient treated with tofacitinib. V gene TRBV5-6 combines with J gene TRBJ1-1, with D unclear. The sequence derives from a human donor with alopecia areata. The CDR3 protein is CASSLDRNTEAFF. The CDR3 region has the DNA TGTGCCAGCAGCTTGGACAGAAACACTGAAGCTTTCTTT.